These 26 T cell receptor beta chains originate from one sample sequenced in a study of T cell changes during pregnancy in multiple sclerosis (dated by TCRdb to between 2019 and 2020). The library came from the immunoSEQ multiplex PCR assay. TCRdb took this table from immuneACCESS and kept in-frame rearrangements with V and J called. Such tables lack part of the clones; where checked against another copy, unresolved V genes explain under half of the gap, and the rest is unexplained. Present in this sample are around 39,000 clones, approximately 88% of which were seen just once. The ten largest clones capture 0.9% to 1.5% of the sample. This sample comprised CD4+ T cells from peripheral blood mononuclear cells, obtained before pregnancy. The origin of the receptors is a female donor with multiple sclerosis, enrolled in a pregnancy study.

The rearrangement uses TRBV14 and TRBJ1-1, with TRBD1 as a possible D gene (6 bases). This CDR3 spans 14 amino acids. Per germline, CDR1 SGHDN and CDR2 FVKESK. The ends were cut back, 2 bases at V and 8 bases at J, with 15 bases in the middle. CDR3 in amino acids: CASSQRDIPREAFF. The CDR3 nucleotides are TGTGCCAGCAGCCAAAGGGACATCCCCAGGGAAGCTTTCTTT.

CDR3 in amino acids: CASSDLGGDAYEQYF. CDR3 sequence (DNA): TGTGCCAGCAGCGATCTCGGGGGGGATGCCTACGAGCAGTACTTC. The chain is built from TRBV7-9 and TRBJ2-7; 8 bases map to TRBD2. Germline V gene lookup returns CDR1 SEHNR and CDR2 FQNEAQ (reference sequence). Trimming removed 5 bases from V and 2 bases from J; junction bases left unmatched: 8. This CDR3 region has 15 residues.

This chain connects TRBV4-1 to TRBJ2-3, with 8 bases lining up with TRBD2. The V gene's germline CDR1 is MGHRA and CDR2 YSYEKL. V lost 4 bases to trimming and J lost 1 base; unmatched junction nucleotides: 19. The CDR3 covers 20 residues. DNA for the CDR3: TGCGCCAGCAGCCCCGTCACCCCGGGAAGCGGGGGAACCCGCACAGATACGCAGTATTTT. This gives the protein CASSPVTPGSGGTRTDTQYF.

This clone appeared a few times. The chain is built from TRBV27 and TRBJ2-1, with 7 bases matching TRBD2. Germline CDR1 is MNHEY and CDR2 is SMNVEV (reference sequence). Losses at the gene ends were 0 bases for V and 6 bases for J; bases not matched to a gene: 8. The CDR3 runs to 16 residues. The CDR3 DNA sequence: TGTGCCAGCAGTTTATCGGCCGGGAGGCATGGCAATGAGCAGTTCTTC. Protein product: CASSLSAGRHGNEQFF.

The chain carries TRBV5-6 and TRBJ2-7; D gene ambiguous. This CDR3 contains 12 residues. The germline V gene encodes CDR1 SGHDT and CDR2 YYEEEE. V was pared by 0 bases and J by 4 bases, with 5 bases between. This CDR3 reads CASSLGKYEQYF. CDR3 nucleotide sequence: TGTGCCAGCAGCTTGGGTAAATACGAGCAGTACTTC.

The CDR3 DNA sequence: TGTGCCAGCAGTCCCGGACAGGAACGCTACGAGCAGTACTTC. This translates into CASSPGQERYEQYF. The V and J genes are TRBV28 and TRBJ2-7, with 7 bases matching TRBD1. With V trimmed by 5 bases and J by 3 bases, 7 bases remained unmatched. Germline CDR1 reads MDHEN; CDR2 reads SYDVKM. The CDR3 totals 14 residues.

This chain connects TRBV7-2 to TRBJ2-7; D is possibly TRBD2 (6 bases). The germline V and J ends were trimmed by 7 bases and 6 bases, with 16 bases remaining between them. This CDR3 has 13 residues. Germline CDR1 is SGHTA and CDR2 is FQGNSA. CDR3 residues: CASTVEGVIEQYF. The CDR3 bases are TGTGCCAGCACTGTGGAGGGAGTAATCGAGCAGTACTTC.

The gene calls are TRBV6-1 and TRBJ2-7, with D maybe TRBD2 (6 bases). The CDR3 covers 13 residues. Trimming removed 7 bases at V and 4 bases at J, with 14 bases between. Germline V CDR1 and CDR2: MNHNS, SASEGT. CDR3 sequence reads: CASIPGTFYEQYF. CDR3 DNA: TGTGCCAGCATCCCCGGGACTTTTTACGAGCAGTACTTC.

J is TRBJ2-5 and V is TRBV9, with TRBD1 matching over 7 bases. The CDR3 length is 18 residues. With 0 bases clipped from V and 1 base from J, the junction kept 12 bases outside the gene matches. The germline V gene has CDR1 SGDLS and CDR2 YYNGEE. This CDR3 is CASSVEGQDFFSQETQYF. CDR3 DNA sequence: TGTGCCAGCAGCGTAGAAGGACAGGACTTCTTTTCCCAAGAGACCCAGTACTTC.

This clone was counted once. The rearrangement joins TRBV19 to TRBJ1-5; 7 bases fit TRBD1. The CDR3 is 16 residues long. The J segment lost 0 bases and the V segment lost 3 bases, leaving 5 bases of the junction unmatched. CDR1 is LNHDA and CDR2 is SQIVND in the germline V gene (reference sequence). The CDR3 DNA reads TGTGCCAGTAGTATGATGACAGGGAATAGCAATCAGCCCCAGCATTTT. Protein: CASSMMTGNSNQPQHF.

This clone was observed once. CDR3 nucleotide sequence: TGTGCCAGCAGCTTAGGGGACAGGGTCTGGAACGAGCAGTACTTC. This translates into CASSLGDRVWNEQYF. The chain recombines TRBV7-9 with TRBJ2-7; 9 positions agree with TRBD1. V was clipped by 1 base and J by 5 bases; unmatched bases: 6. Looked up from germline, CDR1 is SEHNR and CDR2 is FQNEAQ (reference sequence). CDR3 length: 15 amino acids.

V and J are TRBV6-5 and TRBJ2-3, with 7 nucleotides matching TRBD1. Germline V gene sequence: CDR1 MNHEY, CDR2 SVGAGI. This CDR3 contains 15 residues. V lost 6 bases and J lost 0; bases outside the gene matches: 6. The CDR3 spells CASRTGQASTDTQYF. In nucleotides, the CDR3 is TGTGCCAGCAGAACCGGACAGGCGAGCACAGATACGCAGTATTTT.

V usage is TRBV5-4 and J usage is TRBJ1-2; weak D call: TRBD1 (5 bases). The CDR3 has 14 amino acids. V was cut by 0 bases and J by 5 bases, with 11 bases left in between. From germline, CDR1 is SGHNT and CDR2 YYREEE (reference sequence). The CDR3 nucleotides are TGTGCCAGCAGCTTGGGTGGGCAGGGATATGGCTACACCTTC. It specifies CASSLGGQGYGYTF.

This chain connects TRBV5-4 to TRBJ1-4, with 11 bases fitting TRBD1. Trimming took 2 bases from V and 8 from J; bases not matched to a gene: 8. Germline loops: CDR1 SGHNT, CDR2 YYREEE (reference sequence). The CDR3 runs 16 residues. For the CDR3, the DNA is TGTGCCAGCAGCTTACGGGACAGGGGGAGTGGGGAAAAACTGTTTTTT. This gives the protein CASSLRDRGSGEKLFF.

This clone was observed a few times. This chain connects TRBV6-1 to TRBJ1-4; 8 bases map to TRBD1. V was clipped by 7 bases and J by 3 bases; unmatched bases: 7. The CDR3 contains 15 residues. Germline V gene lookup returns CDR1 MNHNS and CDR2 SASEGT. The CDR3 region has the DNA TGTGCCAGCAACGCAGGGGGCTTGGCTAATGAAAAACTGTTTTTT. This translates into CASNAGGLANEKLFF.

The chain links TRBV9 to TRBJ1-3, with 9 bases matching TRBD1. Per germline, CDR1 SGDLS and CDR2 YYNGEE. CDR3 size: 17 residues. The ends lost 4 bases at V and 4 bases at J; junction bases unmatched: 12. DNA of the CDR3: TGTGCCAGCAGCCGGACAGGGGCCGCCCTGGGAGGAAACACCATATATTTT. Protein sequence: CASSRTGAALGGNTIYF.

V gene TRBV11-2 combines with J gene TRBJ2-3; the D gene is possibly TRBD1 (6 bases). V lost 4 bases, J lost 2 bases, and 13 bases lay in between. The CDR3 contains 15 residues. Germline V lookup: CDR1 SGHAT, CDR2 FQNNGV. The CDR3 loop reads CASSSDRRNTDTQYF. For the CDR3, the DNA is TGTGCCAGCAGCTCGGACAGACGTAACACAGATACGCAGTATTTT.

The chain couples TRBV28 to TRBJ1-4; TRBD1 might be the D (6 bases). The CDR3 is 14 amino acids. V shed 6 bases and J shed 7 bases, with 15 bases lying between them. The germline gives CDR1 MDHEN, CDR2 SYDVKM. CDR3: CASRSPQGIEKLFF. The CDR3 bases are TGTGCCAGCAGATCCCCACAGGGAATTGAAAAACTGTTTTTT.

CDR3 DNA: TGTGCCAGCAGCTTAAGGGCACAGGGGTCCTACAATGAGCAGTTCTTC. It translates to CASSLRAQGSYNEQFF. The chain has TRBV7-2 and TRBJ2-1, with TRBD1 matching 7 bases. Trimming at V came to 2 bases and at J to 1 base, leaving 5 bases not matched to a gene. Germline CDR1 and CDR2: SGHTA and FQGNSA. The CDR3 is 16 amino acids.

This clone was recorded once. The rearrangement joins TRBV5-4 to TRBJ2-1, with 8 positions matching TRBD2. Losses at the gene ends were 0 bases for V and 7 bases for J; bases not matched to a gene: 0. The CDR3 covers 13 residues. Germline-derived CDR1 and CDR2 are SGHNT and YYREEE (reference sequence). The CDR3 region is CASSLAGGNEQFF. CDR3 nucleotide sequence: TGTGCCAGCAGCTTGGCGGGGGGGAATGAGCAGTTCTTC.

The rearrangement uses TRBV11-2 and TRBJ2-2; possibly TRBD2 for D (5 bases). The CDR3 loop spans 14 amino acids. CDR1 and CDR2 from the germline V gene are SGHAT and FQNNGV. Trimming took 1 base from V and 6 from J, leaving 9 bases between them. For the CDR3, the DNA is TGTGCCAGCAGCTTAGCGAGGGCGGCCGGGGAGCTGTTTTTT. Translated: CASSLARAAGELFF.

CDR3 DNA sequence: TGCGCCAGCAGCCCACAATCAGGAGGAAACACCATATATTTT. Translation: CASSPQSGGNTIYF. V and J are TRBV5-1 and TRBJ1-3; D call uncertain. This CDR3 is 14 amino acids long. Germline CDR1 reads SGHRS; CDR2 reads YFSETQ. The germline V and J ends were trimmed by 4 bases and 4 bases, with 12 bases remaining between them.

The chain has TRBV2 and TRBJ2-1; 13 positions match TRBD2. CDR3 size: 18 residues. The germline gives CDR1 SNHLY, CDR2 FYNNEI. V lost 6 bases and J lost 2; bases outside the gene matches: 10. In DNA, the CDR3 is TGTGCCAGCAGGGGGCTGGGACTAGCGGGAAGACCCTACAATGAGCAGTTCTTC. Translation: CASRGLGLAGRPYNEQFF.

The chain links TRBV27 to TRBJ1-4, with TRBD1 matching over 7 bases. The V segment lost 5 bases and the J segment 4 bases; nucleotides outside the gene matches: 7. Per the germline V gene, CDR1 is MNHEY and CDR2 is SMNVEV (reference sequence). This CDR3 spans 15 amino acids. As DNA, the CDR3 is TGTGCCAGCAGTCCAACAGGGGCGGGTAATGAAAAACTGTTTTTT. Protein: CASSPTGAGNEKLFF.

The rearrangement joins TRBV10-3 to TRBJ1-2; tentatively, D is TRBD1 (5 bases). The CDR3 loop spans 15 amino acids. Germline-derived CDR1 and CDR2 are ENHRY and SYGVKD. V was trimmed by 0 bases and J by 7 bases, leaving 15 bases between them. This CDR3 is CAISESLEGRSGYTF. CDR3 DNA: TGTGCCATCAGTGAGTCGCTCGAGGGGAGGTCTGGCTACACCTTC.

This chain connects TRBV21-1 to TRBJ2-1; TRBD2 reflects the table's D call only, with no check against the DNA. TRBV21-1 is a pseudogene. This CDR3 region has 16 residues. The CDR3 is CASSKMRSGTNNEQFF. The CDR3, as DNA: TGTGCCAGCAGCAAAATGAGGAGCGGGACTAACAATGAGCAGTTCTTC.